A selection of T cell receptor beta chains follows, all from one sample in a study of type 1 regulatory T cells. Antigen specificity for these receptors is unknown. A single record per CDR3 protein comes from TCRdb applying MiXCR to the reads. The table includes about 24,000 distinct CDR3 sequences, over 40% detected once. Sequenced material: cultured T cells, either the whole culture or a sorted T cell fraction (not recorded which). The receptors here all came from a human donor in good health. Each CDR3 is given with its conserved first and last residue.

v_call: TRBV18; cdr3_aa: CASSPLSGVGTDTQYF
v_call: TRBV6-1; cdr3_aa: CASSEVHRVGAQHF
v_call: TRBV11-3; cdr3_aa: CASSFGTINSPLHF
v_call: TRBV24-1; cdr3_aa: CATSTPTEYTGELFF
v_call: TRBV20-1; cdr3_aa: CSARDASRWGRSTDTQYF
v_call: TRBV12-3/TRBV12-4; cdr3_aa: CASSRHSGRNNEQFF
v_call: TRBV4-1; cdr3_aa: CASSAGTGGEKLFF
v_call: TRBV6-6; cdr3_aa: CASIAGTIAYEQYF
v_call: TRBV10-1; cdr3_aa: CASSPGALGIEFF
v_call: TRBV12-3/TRBV12-4; cdr3_aa: CASRRWTGDSGYTF
v_call: TRBV2; cdr3_aa: CASSPSSGGADTQYF
v_call: TRBV9; cdr3_aa: CASSRERDRPMNTEAFF
v_call: TRBV4-1; cdr3_aa: CASSQAGAGGYGYTF
v_call: TRBV6-1; cdr3_aa: CASSQRQGADTEAFF